This TCR beta chain is from a study of T cell repertoires in cytomegalovirus infection. The overall study: Both CMV infection and a matching HLA type were indicated by public TCR beta signatures.

TCRdb redid the calling of the reads with MiXCR, one entry per CDR3 protein. The sample lists 500,000 or so distinct CDR3 sequences; about 17% were seen once. J was trimmed by 4 bases and V by 0 bases; bases with no gene match: 2. The CDR3 is made up of 16 amino acids. In germline, CDR1 is ENHRY, CDR2 SYGVKD. Comment on this clonotype: Its antigen is undetermined.

Overall study results and limits: Clonotypes of TCR beta that were HLA-C-restricted and CMV-specific dominated the ex vivo response. Identification of carriers of CMV plus the relevant HLA was achieved through cumulative public TCR beta family frequency.

The genes are TRBV10-3 and TRBJ2-7, with 14 bases fitting TRBD2. The clonotype was recovered from a human donor in good health (CMV status not recorded). Some clones in this sample may be carry-over from other donors' samples. The sample was CD8+ T cells from PBMCs. For the CDR3, the DNA is TGTGCCATCAGTGAGTCGACTAGCGGGGGGGCGTACGAGCAGTACTTC. Translated: CAISESTSGGAYEQYF.